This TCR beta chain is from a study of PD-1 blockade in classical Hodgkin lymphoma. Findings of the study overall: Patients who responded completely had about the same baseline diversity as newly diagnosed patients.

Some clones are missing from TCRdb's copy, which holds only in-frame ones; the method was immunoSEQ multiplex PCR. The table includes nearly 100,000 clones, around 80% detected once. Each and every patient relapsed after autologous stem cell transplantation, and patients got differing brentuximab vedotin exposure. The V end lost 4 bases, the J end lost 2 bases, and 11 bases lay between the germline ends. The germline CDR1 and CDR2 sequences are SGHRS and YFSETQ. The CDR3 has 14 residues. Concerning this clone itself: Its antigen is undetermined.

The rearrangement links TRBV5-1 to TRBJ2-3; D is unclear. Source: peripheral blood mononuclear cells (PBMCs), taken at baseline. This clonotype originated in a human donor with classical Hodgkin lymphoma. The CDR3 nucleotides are TGCGCCAGCAGCCAGGCAGGTTCCACAGATACGCAGTATTTT. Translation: CASSQAGSTDTQYF.